Only a few counts were recorded for the clone carrying this T cell receptor beta chain. Its specificity is not known. Each CDR3 protein gets one entry after TCRdb re-called the RT-PCR reads with MiXCR. The sample includes a few hundred thousand distinct CDR3 sequences, less than 25% of them seen just once. These data are taken from a study of response to subunit inactivated influenza vaccine. Study-wide findings and caveats: Authors suggested each seasonal influenza vaccination recruits few new T cells.

Between the trimmed V and J ends, which lost 2 bases and 7 bases, there was a span of 17 bases. Germline V gives CDR1 SEHNR, CDR2 FQNEAQ (reference sequence). The CDR3 runs to 16 residues. Material: PBMCs from blood, obtained less than 22 months after vaccination. The chain carries TRBV7-9 and TRBJ1-4, with D uncertain. This sequence was found in a man aged 50 to 75 who received an inactivated influenza vaccine. CDR3 DNA: TGTGCCAGCAGCTTATATGCGTCTGCGTGGAGTGAAAAACTGTTTTTT. Residues: CASSLYASAWSEKLFF.